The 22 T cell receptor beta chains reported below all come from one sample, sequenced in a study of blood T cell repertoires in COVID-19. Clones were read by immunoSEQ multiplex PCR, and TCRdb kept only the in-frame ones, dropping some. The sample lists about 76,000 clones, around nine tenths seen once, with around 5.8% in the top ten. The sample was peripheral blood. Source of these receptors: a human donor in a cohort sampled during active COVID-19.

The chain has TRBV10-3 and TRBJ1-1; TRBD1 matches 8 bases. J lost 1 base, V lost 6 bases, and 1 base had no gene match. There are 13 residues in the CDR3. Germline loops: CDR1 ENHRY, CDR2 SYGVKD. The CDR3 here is CAIRTGANTEAFF. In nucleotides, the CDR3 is TGTGCCATCAGGACAGGGGCGAACACTGAAGCTTTCTTT.

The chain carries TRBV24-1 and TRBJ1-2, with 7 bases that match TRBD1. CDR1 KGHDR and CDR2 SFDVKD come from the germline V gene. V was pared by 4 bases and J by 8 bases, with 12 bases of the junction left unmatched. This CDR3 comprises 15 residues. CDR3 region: CATSDGRQGEGGYTF. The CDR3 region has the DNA TGTGCCACCAGTGACGGAAGACAGGGTGAGGGCGGCTACACCTTC.

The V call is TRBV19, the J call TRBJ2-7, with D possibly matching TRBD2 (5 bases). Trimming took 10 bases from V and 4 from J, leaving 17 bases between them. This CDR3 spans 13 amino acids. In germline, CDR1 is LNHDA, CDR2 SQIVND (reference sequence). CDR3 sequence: CANRCLRGYEQYF. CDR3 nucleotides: TGTGCCAATAGATGTCTCCGGGGATACGAGCAGTACTTC.

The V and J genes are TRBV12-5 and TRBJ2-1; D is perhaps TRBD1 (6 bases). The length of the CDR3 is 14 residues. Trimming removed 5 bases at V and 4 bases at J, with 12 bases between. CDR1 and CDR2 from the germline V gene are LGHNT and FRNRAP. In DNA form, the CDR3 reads TGTGCTAGTGGTCACCGGGACATATACAATGAGCAGTTCTTC. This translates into CASGHRDIYNEQFF.

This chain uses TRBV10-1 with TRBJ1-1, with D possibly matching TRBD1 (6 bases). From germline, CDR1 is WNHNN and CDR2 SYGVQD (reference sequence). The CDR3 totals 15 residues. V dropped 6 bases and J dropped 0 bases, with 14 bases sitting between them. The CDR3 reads CASRGSQGMNTEAFF. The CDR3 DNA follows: TGCGCCAGCAGGGGATCACAGGGCATGAACACTGAAGCTTTCTTT.

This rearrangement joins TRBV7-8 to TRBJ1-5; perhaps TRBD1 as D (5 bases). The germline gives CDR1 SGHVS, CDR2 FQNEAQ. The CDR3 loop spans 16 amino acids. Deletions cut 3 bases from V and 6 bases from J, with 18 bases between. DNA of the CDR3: TGTGCCAGCAGCTTCCGAACGTCTGGGGGGGGTCAGCCCCAGCATTTT. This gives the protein CASSFRTSGGGQPQHF. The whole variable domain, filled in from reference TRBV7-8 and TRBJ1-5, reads GAGVSQSPRYKVAKRGQDVALRCDPISGHVSLFWYQQALGQGPEFLTYFQNEAQLDKSGLPSDRFFAERPEGSVSTLKIQRTQQEDSAVYLCASSFRTSGGGQPQHFGDGTRLSIL.

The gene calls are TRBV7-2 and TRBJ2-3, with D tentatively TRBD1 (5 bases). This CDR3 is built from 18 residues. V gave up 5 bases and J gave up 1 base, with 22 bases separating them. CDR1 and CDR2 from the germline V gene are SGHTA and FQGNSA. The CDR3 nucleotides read TGTGCCAGCAGCCCTAGGCCTGTCAGGGAAGGGGGCACAGATACGCAGTATTTT. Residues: CASSPRPVREGGTDTQYF.

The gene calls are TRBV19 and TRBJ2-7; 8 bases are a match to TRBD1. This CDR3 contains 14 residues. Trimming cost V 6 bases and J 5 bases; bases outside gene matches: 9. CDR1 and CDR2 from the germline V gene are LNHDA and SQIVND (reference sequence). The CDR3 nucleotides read TGTGCCAGTAGCCCCGGACAGGGCTTAAACGAGCAGTACTTC. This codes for CASSPGQGLNEQYF.

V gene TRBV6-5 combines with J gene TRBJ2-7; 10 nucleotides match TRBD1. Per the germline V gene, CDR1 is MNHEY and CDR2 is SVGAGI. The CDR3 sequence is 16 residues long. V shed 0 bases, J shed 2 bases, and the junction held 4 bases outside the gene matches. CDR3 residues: CASSYSGQGITYEQYF. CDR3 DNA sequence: TGTGCCAGCAGTTACTCGGGACAGGGGATCACCTACGAGCAGTACTTC.

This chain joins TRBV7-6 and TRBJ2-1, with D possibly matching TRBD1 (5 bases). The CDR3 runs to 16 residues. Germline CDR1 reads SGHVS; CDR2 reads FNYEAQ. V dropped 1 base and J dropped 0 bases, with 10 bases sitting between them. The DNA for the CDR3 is TGTGCCAGCAGCTTAGAAGGGGTTAGCTCCTACAATGAGCAGTTCTTC. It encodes CASSLEGVSSYNEQFF.

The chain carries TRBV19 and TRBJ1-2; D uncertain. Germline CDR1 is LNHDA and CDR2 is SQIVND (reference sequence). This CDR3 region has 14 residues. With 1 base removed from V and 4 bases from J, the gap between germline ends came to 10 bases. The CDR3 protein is CASSIVYSTYGYTF. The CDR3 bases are TGTGCCAGTAGTATAGTGTACAGCACCTATGGCTACACCTTC.

The CDR3 sequence is CASKRGGGDTQYF. CDR3 nucleotide sequence: TGTGCCAGCAAGCGGGGGGGCGGAGATACGCAGTATTTT. The chain joins TRBV12-3 or TRBV12-4 to TRBJ2-3; 10 nucleotides agree with TRBD2. Trimming removed 7 bases from V and 5 bases from J; junction bases left unmatched: 3. The CDR3 extends over 13 amino acids.

The CDR3 protein is CASSPARAHEQYF. CDR3 DNA: TGTGCCAGCTCACCAGCCAGGGCCCACGAGCAGTACTTC. The chain recombines TRBV18 with TRBJ2-7; D may be TRBD1 (5 bases). The length of the CDR3 is 13 residues. Trimming cost V 2 bases and J 5 bases, with 10 bases left between them. Germline V CDR1 and CDR2: KGHSH, LQKENI.

The CDR3 loop is CASSQGGRWGGYTF. For the CDR3, the DNA is TGTGCCAGCTCCCAAGGGGGCAGGTGGGGTGGCTACACCTTC. The chain combines TRBV6-5 with TRBJ1-2; TRBD1 aligns across 7 bases. This CDR3 has 14 amino acids. The germline gives CDR1 MNHEY, CDR2 SVGAGI. J lost 7 bases, V lost 8 bases, and 13 bases had no gene match.

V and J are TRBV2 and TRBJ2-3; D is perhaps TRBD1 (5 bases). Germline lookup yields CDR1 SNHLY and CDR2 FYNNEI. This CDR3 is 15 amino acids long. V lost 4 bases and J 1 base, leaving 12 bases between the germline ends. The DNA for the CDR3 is TGTGCCAGCAGTGCCTTGTGGGGCCGCACAGATACGCAGTATTTT. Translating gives CASSALWGRTDTQYF.

CDR3 sequence: CASSEGTSGGPSDEQYF. In nucleotides, the CDR3 is TGCGCCAGCAGCGAAGGGACTAGCGGGGGGCCGTCCGACGAGCAGTACTTC. The gene calls are TRBV5-1 and TRBJ2-7; 15 bases map to TRBD2. V lost 4 bases and J lost 5; bases outside the gene matches: 10. Germline assignment: CDR1 SGHRS and CDR2 YFSETQ. This CDR3 has 17 residues.

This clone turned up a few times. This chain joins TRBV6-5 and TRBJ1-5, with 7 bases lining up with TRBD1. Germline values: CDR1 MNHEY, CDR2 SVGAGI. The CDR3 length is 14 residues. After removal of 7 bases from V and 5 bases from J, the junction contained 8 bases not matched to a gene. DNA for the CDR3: TGTGCCAGCAAAGGGGGCGGAGGGGATCAGCCCCAGCATTTT. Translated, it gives CASKGGGGDQPQHF.

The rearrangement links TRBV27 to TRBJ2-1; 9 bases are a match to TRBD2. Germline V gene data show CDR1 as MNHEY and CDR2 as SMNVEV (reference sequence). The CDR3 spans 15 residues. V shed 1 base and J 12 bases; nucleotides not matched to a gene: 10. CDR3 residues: CASSLLVSSGVRQFF. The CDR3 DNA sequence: TGTGCCAGCAGTTTATTGGTTTCTAGCGGGGTACGGCAGTTCTTC.

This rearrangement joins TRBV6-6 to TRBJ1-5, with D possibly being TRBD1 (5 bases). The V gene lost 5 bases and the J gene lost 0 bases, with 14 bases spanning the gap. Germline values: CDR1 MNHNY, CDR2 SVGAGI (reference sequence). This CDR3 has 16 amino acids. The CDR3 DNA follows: TGTGCCAGCAGTCAAACACGGGGGAATAGCAATCAGCCCCAGCATTTT. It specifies CASSQTRGNSNQPQHF.

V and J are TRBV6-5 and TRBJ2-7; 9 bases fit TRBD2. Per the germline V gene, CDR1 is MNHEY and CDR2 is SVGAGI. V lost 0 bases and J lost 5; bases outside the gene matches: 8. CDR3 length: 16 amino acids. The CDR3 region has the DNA TGTGCCAGCAGTTACTCGCGGCTAGCGGGGATCAACGAGCAGTACTTC. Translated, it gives CASSYSRLAGINEQYF.

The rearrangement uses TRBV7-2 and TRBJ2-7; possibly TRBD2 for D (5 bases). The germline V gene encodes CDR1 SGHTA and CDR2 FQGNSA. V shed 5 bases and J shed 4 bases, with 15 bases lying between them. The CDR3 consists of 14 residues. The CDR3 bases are TGTGCCAGCAGCCCGAAAGACCGGGGATACGAGCAGTACTTC. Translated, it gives CASSPKDRGYEQYF.

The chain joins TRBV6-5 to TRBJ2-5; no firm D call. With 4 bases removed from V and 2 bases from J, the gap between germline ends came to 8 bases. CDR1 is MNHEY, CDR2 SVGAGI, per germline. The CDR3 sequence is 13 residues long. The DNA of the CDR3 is TGTGCCAGCAGTTCTAGGCAACAAGAGACCCAGTACTTC. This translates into CASSSRQQETQYF.